The TCR beta chain under discussion was sequenced for a study of blood T cell repertoires in COVID-19. Study at large: The United States, Italy and Spain supplied acute and convalescent COVID-19 samples. Sample material is recorded as cDNA or gDNA derived from T cells, B-cell-depleted T cells, or PBMCs.

The method was immunoSEQ multiplex PCR; TCRdb's version includes in-frame clones alone and lacks a portion of them. The sample shows over 90,000 clones, about nine tenths of them seen only once. This CDR3 spans 15 amino acids. Between the trimmed V and J ends, which lost 7 bases and 0 bases, there was a span of 13 bases. Germline CDR1 and CDR2: ENHRY and SYGVKD. V gene TRBV10-3 combines with J gene TRBJ2-4; D not resolved. The sequenced sample consisted of peripheral blood. The sequence came from a man aged 50 to 60 with acute or convalescent COVID-19. CDR3 loop: CAITPLFLAKNIQYF. CDR3 DNA sequence: TGTGCCATCACCCCCCTGTTTCTAGCCAAAAACATTCAGTACTTC.